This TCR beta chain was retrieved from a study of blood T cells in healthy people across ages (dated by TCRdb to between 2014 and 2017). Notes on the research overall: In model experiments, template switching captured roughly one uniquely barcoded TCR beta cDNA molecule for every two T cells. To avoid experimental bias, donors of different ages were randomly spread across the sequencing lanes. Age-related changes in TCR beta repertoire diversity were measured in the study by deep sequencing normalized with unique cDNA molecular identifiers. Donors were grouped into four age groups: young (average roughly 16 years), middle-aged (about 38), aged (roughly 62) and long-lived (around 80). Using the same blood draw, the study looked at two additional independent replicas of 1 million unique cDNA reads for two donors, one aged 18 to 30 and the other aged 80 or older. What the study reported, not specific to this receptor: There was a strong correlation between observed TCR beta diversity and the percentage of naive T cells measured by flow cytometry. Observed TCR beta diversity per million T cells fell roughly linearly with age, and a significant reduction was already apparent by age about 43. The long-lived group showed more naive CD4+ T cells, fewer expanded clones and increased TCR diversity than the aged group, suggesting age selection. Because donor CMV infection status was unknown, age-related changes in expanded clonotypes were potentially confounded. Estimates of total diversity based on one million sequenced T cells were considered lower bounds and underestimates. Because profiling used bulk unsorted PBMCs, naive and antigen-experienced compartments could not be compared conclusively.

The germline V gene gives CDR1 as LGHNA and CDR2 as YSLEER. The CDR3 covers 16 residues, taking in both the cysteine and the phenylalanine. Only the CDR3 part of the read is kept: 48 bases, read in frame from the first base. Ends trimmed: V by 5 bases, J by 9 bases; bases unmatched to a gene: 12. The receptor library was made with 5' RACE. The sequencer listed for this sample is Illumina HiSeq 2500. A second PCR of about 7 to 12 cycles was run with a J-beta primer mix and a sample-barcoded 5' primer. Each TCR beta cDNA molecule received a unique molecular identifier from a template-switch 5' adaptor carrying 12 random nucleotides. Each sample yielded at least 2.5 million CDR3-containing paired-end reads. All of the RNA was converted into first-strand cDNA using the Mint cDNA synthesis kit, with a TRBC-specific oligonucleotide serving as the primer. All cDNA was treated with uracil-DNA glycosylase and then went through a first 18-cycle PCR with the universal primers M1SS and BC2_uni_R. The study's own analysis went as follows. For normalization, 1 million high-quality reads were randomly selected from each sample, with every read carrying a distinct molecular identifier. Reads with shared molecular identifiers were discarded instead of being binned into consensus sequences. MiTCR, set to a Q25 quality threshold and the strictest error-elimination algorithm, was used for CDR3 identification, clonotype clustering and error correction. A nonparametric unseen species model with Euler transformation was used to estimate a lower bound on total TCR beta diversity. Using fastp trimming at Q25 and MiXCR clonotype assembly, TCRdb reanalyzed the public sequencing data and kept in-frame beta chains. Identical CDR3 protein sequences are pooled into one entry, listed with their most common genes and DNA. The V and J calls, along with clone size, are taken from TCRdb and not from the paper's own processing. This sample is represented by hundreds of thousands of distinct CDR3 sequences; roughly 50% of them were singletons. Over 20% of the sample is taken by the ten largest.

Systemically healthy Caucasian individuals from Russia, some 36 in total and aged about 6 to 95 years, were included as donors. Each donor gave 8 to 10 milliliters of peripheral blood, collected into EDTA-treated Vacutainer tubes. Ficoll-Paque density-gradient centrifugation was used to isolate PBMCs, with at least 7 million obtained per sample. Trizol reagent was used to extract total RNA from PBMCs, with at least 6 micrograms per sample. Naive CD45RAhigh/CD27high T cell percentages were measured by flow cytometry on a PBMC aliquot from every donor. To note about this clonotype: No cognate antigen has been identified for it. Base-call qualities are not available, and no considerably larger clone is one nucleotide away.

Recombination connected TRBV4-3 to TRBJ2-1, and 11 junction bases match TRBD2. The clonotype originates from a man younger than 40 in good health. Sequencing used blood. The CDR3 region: CASSVLTSGAAGEQFF. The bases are TGCGCCAGCAGCGTTTTGACTAGCGGGGCGGCCGGTGAGCAGTTCTTC.